The sequence of this T cell receptor (beta chain) was determined in a study of human T cells and chemical hapten exposure. This clonotype was seen at least ten times. Each CDR3 protein is one row after TCRdb ran MiXCR on the RACE reads. The table lists under 400,000 distinct CDR3 sequences, roughly 4.6% of them singletons. Germline-derived CDR1 and CDR2 are SQVTM and ANQGSEA. J lost 2 bases, V lost 1 base, and 7 bases had no gene match. This CDR3 region has 15 residues. Time point in this sample: pre-sensitization, week 0. This sample's treatment: therapeutic diphenylcyclopropenone sensitization with weekly scalp DPC.

The specimen comprised whole blood, sampled in connection with sensitization to the hapten diphenylcyclopropenone (DPC). This TCR derives from a woman in her forties or fifties with alopecia areata. Some clones in this sample may be carry-over from other donors' samples. J is TRBJ2-7 and V is TRBV29-1, with TRBD2 matching 8 bases. This chain's CDR3 is CSVEGPSGGPYEQYF. The CDR3 DNA sequence: TGCAGCGTTGAAGGGCCCAGCGGGGGACCCTACGAGCAGTACTTC.